Listed here are 15 T cell receptor beta chains from one sample, sequenced in a study of Graves' ophthalmopathy and Graves' hyperthyroidism. Beta-chain TCR CDR3 regions were amplified from RNA transcripts. Second-round multiplex PCR came after first-round RT-PCR with HTBI primers. TCRdb analysed the multiplex PCR reads with MiXCR anew, one entry per CDR3 protein. In the table there are about 620,000 distinct CDR3 sequences, 20% to 25% of which are singletons. Source material: peripheral blood. Every receptor here comes from a woman aged 18-29 years with stable Graves' hyperthyroidism. Some clones in this sample may be carry-over from other donors' samples.

The chain carries TRBV12-3 or TRBV12-4 and TRBJ2-7; TRBD1 or TRBD2 may be the D gene (5 bases each). CDR3 size: 14 residues. Trimming took 6 bases from V and 1 from J, leaving 13 bases between them. Here the CDR3 DNA reads TGTGCCAGCAGAGAGGGGCCTCCTTCCTACGAGCAGTACTTC. This translates into CASREGPPSYEQYF.

V usage is TRBV6-5 and J usage is TRBJ1-5; D not resolved. Trimming removed 4 bases at V and 7 bases at J, with 11 bases between. The CDR3 contains 13 residues. Germline CDR1 reads MNHEY; CDR2 reads SVGAGI. The CDR3 region has the DNA TGTGCCAGCAGTTTTCGGATTGAACAGCCCCAGCATTTT. It codes for CASSFRIEQPQHF.

The chain is built from TRBV24-1 and TRBJ1-6; no clear D gene. Germline loops: CDR1 KGHDR, CDR2 SFDVKD. There are 12 residues in the CDR3. Trimming stripped 4 bases from V and 11 bases from J, with 8 bases between. The DNA for the CDR3 is TGTGCCACCAGTGACGGCGGGGCACCCCTCCACTTT. This codes for CATSDGGAPLHF.

J is TRBJ2-2 and V is TRBV5-1; D is unclear. V shed 3 bases and J shed 6 bases, with 12 bases lying between them. The CDR3 spans 14 residues. Germline-derived CDR1 and CDR2 are SGHRS and YFSETQ. CDR3 region: CASSSDSLAGELFF. The CDR3 DNA reads TGCGCCAGCAGCTCTGACTCCCTAGCCGGGGAGCTGTTTTTT.

This clonotype was recorded at least ten times. The V and J genes are TRBV6-1 and TRBJ1-1, with D perhaps matching TRBD1 (6 bases). Germline-derived CDR1 and CDR2 are MNHNS and SASEGT. Trimming removed 8 bases from V and 7 bases from J, with 14 bases in between. The CDR3 sequence is 12 residues long. CDR3 DNA: TGTGCCAGCGGGGAACAGGGATATGAAGCTTTCTTT. This translates into CASGEQGYEAFF.

This clonotype showed up many times. V and J are TRBV9 and TRBJ1-3; tentatively, D is TRBD1 (6 bases). The CDR3 is 14 amino acids. V was cut by 0 bases and J by 2 bases, with 6 bases left in between. The germline gives CDR1 SGDLS, CDR2 YYNGEE. CDR3 bases: TGTGCCAGCAGCGTAGGGACAGCTGGAAACACCATATATTTT. This codes for CASSVGTAGNTIYF.

This clonotype showed up many times. V gene TRBV30 combines with J gene TRBJ1-5; D remains ambiguous. The length of the CDR3 is 13 residues. V was clipped by 2 bases and J by 6 bases, with 11 bases between them. Per the germline V gene, CDR1 is GTSNPN and CDR2 is SVGIG (reference sequence). This chain's CDR3 is CAWSRGLAQPQHF. The CDR3 nucleotides read TGTGCCTGGAGTCGGGGTTTGGCTCAGCCCCAGCATTTT.

In this sample, this clonotype turned up a few times. The chain employs TRBV12-3 or TRBV12-4 and TRBJ1-1; a possible D gene is TRBD1 (5 bases). The V and J ends lost 6 bases and 4 bases respectively, with 12 bases between them. This CDR3 has 13 residues. CDR3 coding DNA: TGTGCCAGCAGGGACACAGGTTCCACTGAAGCTTTCTTT. Its protein is CASRDTGSTEAFF.

Many counts were recorded for this clonotype. The chain recombines TRBV14 with TRBJ2-7; 9 bases align to TRBD2. CDR1 is SGHDN and CDR2 is FVKESK in the germline V gene. CDR3 length: 15 amino acids. The J segment lost 3 bases and the V segment lost 6 bases, leaving 9 bases of the junction unmatched. In nucleotides, the CDR3 is TGTGCCAGCAGGGCTCGTAGCGGGAGCATCTACGAGCAGTACTTC. Translation: CASRARSGSIYEQYF.

The chain joins TRBV11-2 to TRBJ1-1; D possibly corresponds to TRBD1 (6 bases). This CDR3 region has 17 residues. Trimming left V 0 bases short and J 3 bases short, with 17 bases between. Germline assignment: CDR1 SGHAT and CDR2 FQNNGV. CDR3 protein: CASSLEGAGSKDTEAFF. In DNA form, the CDR3 reads TGTGCCAGCAGCTTAGAGGGGGCAGGCTCTAAGGACACTGAAGCTTTCTTT.

This clonotype occurred a few times. V gene TRBV6-1 combines with J gene TRBJ1-1; 8 bases line up with TRBD1. J gave up 7 bases and V 5 bases, and 12 bases lay outside the gene matches. CDR3 length equals 15 residues. CDR1 and CDR2 (germline): MNHNS, SASEGT. In nucleotides, the CDR3 is TGTGCCAGCAGTCGCCGACAGGGGAGTACTCTTGAAGCTTTCTTT. This gives the protein CASSRRQGSTLEAFF.

This clonotype was detected ten times or more. The chain employs TRBV5-5 and TRBJ2-7; weak D call: TRBD2 (5 bases). The V gene lost 0 bases and the J gene lost 3 bases, with 19 bases spanning the gap. CDR3 length: 17 residues. The germline V gene has CDR1 SGHKS and CDR2 YYEKEE (reference sequence). The CDR3 DNA follows: TGTGCCAGCAGCTTGGTCGGTATCGGGGTCGAAATCTACGAGCAGTACTTC. Translation: CASSLVGIGVEIYEQYF. The complete variable domain, with remaining parts taken from reference TRBV5-5 and TRBJ2-7, reads DAGVTQSPTHLIKTRGQQVTLRCSPISGHKSVSWYQQVLGQGPQFIFQYYEKEERGRGNFPDRFSARQFPNYSSELNVNALLLGDSALYLCASSLVGIGVEIYEQYFGPGTRLTVT.

This clonotype was counted many times. The chain carries TRBV5-1 and TRBJ1-5, with D possibly being TRBD1 (6 bases). Germline CDR1 is SGHRS and CDR2 is YFSETQ. V gave up 3 bases and J gave up 5 bases, with 15 bases separating them. This CDR3 is built from 15 residues. The CDR3 DNA is TGCGCCAGCAGCTGGGACGCAGGGGTGGATCAGCCCCAGCATTTT. It translates to CASSWDAGVDQPQHF.

This clonotype was seen many times. The rearrangement joins TRBV2 to TRBJ2-5; D is possibly TRBD2 (6 bases). V was cut by 6 bases and J by 4 bases, with 18 bases left in between. CDR3 length: 15 amino acids. Germline loops: CDR1 SNHLY, CDR2 FYNNEI. CDR3: CASRLGLLMAETQYF. CDR3 nucleotides: TGTGCCAGCAGACTGGGACTCCTCATGGCAGAGACCCAGTACTTC.

The sample holds many counts of this clonotype. The V call is TRBV7-3, the J call TRBJ2-6; D uncertain. Per the germline V gene, CDR1 is SGHTA and CDR2 is FQGTGA. Trimming shortened V by 6 bases and J by 0 bases, and 15 bases separated the two germline ends. The CDR3 is 17 amino acids. In nucleotides, the CDR3 is TGTGCCAGCAGTAGGTTAGGGCTAGTCTCTGGGGCCAACGTCCTGACTTTC. It is translated as CASSRLGLVSGANVLTF.